This record looks at one TCR beta chain sequence and its context. These data belong to a study of T cell changes during pregnancy in multiple sclerosis. CDR3 length: 15 amino acids. Trimming cost V 0 bases and J 4 bases, with 13 bases left between them. Germline values: CDR1 SGHRS, CDR2 YFSETQ. Clones were read by immunoSEQ multiplex PCR, and TCRdb kept only the in-frame ones, dropping some. The data contain around 68,000 clones, about nine tenths of them seen just once; the ten biggest clones take up about 2.2%. Sequenced material: peripheral blood, taken in the third trimester of pregnancy. The chain couples TRBV5-1 to TRBJ1-1; D not certain. This receptor was taken from a female donor in good health, enrolled as a control in a pregnancy study. The CDR3 coding sequence is TGCGCCAGCAGCTTGGACCCAAAGTGGCCCACTGAAGCTTTCTTT. Its protein product is CASSLDPKWPTEAFF.